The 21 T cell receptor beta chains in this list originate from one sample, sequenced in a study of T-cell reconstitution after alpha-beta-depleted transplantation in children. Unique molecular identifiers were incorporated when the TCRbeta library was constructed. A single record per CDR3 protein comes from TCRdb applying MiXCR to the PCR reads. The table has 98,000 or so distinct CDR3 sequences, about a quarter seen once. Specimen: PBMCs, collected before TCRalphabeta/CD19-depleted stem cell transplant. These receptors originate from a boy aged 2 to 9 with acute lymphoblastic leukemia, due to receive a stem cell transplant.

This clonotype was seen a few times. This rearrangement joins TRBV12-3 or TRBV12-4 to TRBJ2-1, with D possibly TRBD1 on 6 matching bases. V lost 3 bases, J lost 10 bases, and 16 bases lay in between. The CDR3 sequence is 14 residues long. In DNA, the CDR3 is TGTGCCAGCAGTTTCCAGGGGAGTTTGGGGGAGCAGTTCTTC. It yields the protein CASSFQGSLGEQFF.

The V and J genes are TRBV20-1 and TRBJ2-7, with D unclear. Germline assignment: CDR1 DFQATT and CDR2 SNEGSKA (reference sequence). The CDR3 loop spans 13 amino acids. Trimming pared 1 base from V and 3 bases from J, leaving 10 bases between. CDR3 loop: CSARALSDYEQYF. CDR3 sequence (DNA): TGCAGTGCTAGAGCCCTATCAGACTACGAGCAGTACTTC.

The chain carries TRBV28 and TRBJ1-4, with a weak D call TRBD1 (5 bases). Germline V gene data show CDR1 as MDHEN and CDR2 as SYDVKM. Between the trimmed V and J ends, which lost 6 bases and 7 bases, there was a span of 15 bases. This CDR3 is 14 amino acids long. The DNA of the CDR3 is TGTGCCAGCAGGGGACCCCGAGATGGTGAAAAACTGTTTTTT. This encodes CASRGPRDGEKLFF. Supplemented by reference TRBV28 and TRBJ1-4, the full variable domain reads DVKVTQSSRYLVKRTGEKVFLECVQDMDHENMFWYRQDPGLGLRLIYFSYDVKMKEKGDIPEGYSVSREKKERFSLILESASTNQTSMYLCASRGPRDGEKLFFGSGTQLSVL.

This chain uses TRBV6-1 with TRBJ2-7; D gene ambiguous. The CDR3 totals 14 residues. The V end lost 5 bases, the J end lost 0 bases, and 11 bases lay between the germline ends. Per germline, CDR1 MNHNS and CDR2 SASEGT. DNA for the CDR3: TGTGCCAGCAGTCCAGGCCTCAGCTCCTACGAGCAGTACTTC. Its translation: CASSPGLSSYEQYF.

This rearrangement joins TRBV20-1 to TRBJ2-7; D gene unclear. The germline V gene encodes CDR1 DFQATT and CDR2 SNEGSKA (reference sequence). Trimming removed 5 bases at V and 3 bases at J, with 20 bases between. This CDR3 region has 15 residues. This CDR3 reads CSAWPGSGSLYEQYF. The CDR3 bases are TGCAGTGCTTGGCCAGGCTCGGGCAGCCTCTACGAGCAGTACTTC.

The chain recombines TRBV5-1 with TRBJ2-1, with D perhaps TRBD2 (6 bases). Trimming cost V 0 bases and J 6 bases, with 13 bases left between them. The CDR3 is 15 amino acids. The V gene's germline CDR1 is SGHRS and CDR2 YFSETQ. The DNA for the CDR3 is TGCGCCAGCAGCTTGGTAGCGGAGCCCATCAATGAGCAGTTCTTC. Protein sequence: CASSLVAEPINEQFF.

The CDR3: CASSRLAHQQNEQFF. CDR3 bases: TGTGCCAGCAGTAGACTAGCGCATCAGCAGAATGAGCAGTTCTTC. The gene calls are TRBV25-1 and TRBJ2-1; 8 nucleotides align to TRBD2. This CDR3 is built from 15 residues. Germline CDR1 is MGHDK and CDR2 is SYGVNS. J was trimmed by 7 bases and V by 5 bases; bases with no gene match: 10.

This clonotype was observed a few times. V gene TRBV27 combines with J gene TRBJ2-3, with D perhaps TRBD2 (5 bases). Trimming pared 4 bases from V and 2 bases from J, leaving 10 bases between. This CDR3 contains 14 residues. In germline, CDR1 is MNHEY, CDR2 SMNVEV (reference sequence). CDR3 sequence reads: CASSSARDTDTQYF. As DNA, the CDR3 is TGTGCCAGCAGTTCAGCCCGGGACACAGATACGCAGTATTTT.

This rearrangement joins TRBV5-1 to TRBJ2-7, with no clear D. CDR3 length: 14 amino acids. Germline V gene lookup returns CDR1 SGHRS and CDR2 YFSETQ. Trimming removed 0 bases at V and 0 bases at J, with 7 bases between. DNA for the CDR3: TGCGCCAGCAGCTTGGCGGCCAACTCCTACGAGCAGTACTTC. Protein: CASSLAANSYEQYF.

The CDR3 sequence is CSAPSWAEGINNEQFF. Here the CDR3 DNA reads TGCAGTGCCCCTAGTTGGGCGGAGGGAATTAACAATGAGCAGTTCTTC. The chain carries TRBV20-1 and TRBJ2-1; weak D call: TRBD2 (6 bases). The CDR3 covers 16 residues. Trimming took off 6 bases at V and 5 bases at J, with 23 bases between the two ends. Germline CDR1 reads DFQATT; CDR2 reads SNEGSKA (reference sequence).

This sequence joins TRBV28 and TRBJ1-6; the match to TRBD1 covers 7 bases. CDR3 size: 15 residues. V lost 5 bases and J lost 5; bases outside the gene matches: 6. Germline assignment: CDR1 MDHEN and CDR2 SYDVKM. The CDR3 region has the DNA TGTGCCAGCAGTCCCCCAGGGGGGAATAATTCACCCCTCCACTTT. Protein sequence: CASSPPGGNNSPLHF.

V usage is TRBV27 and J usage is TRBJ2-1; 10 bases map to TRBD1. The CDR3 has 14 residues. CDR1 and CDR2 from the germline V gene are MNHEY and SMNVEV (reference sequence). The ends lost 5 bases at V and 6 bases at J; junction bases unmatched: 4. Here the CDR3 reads CASSQGTGVNEQFF. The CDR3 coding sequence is TGTGCCAGCAGTCAAGGGACAGGGGTCAATGAGCAGTTCTTC.

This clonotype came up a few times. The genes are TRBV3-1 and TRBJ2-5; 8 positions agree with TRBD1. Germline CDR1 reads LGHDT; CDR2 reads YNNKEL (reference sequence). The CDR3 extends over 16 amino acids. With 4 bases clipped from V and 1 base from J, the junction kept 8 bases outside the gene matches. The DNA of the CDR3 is TGTGCCAGCAGCCGGAGGACAGGGAGGATCCAAGAGACCCAGTACTTC. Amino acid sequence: CASSRRTGRIQETQYF.

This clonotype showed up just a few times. This CDR3 is CSARSPSGGALGTEQFF. The CDR3 region has the DNA TGCAGTGCTAGATCTCCTAGCGGAGGGGCCCTTGGTACTGAGCAGTTCTTC. V gene TRBV20-1 combines with J gene TRBJ2-1, with 7 bases fitting TRBD2. The germline V gene has CDR1 DFQATT and CDR2 SNEGSKA (reference sequence). V lost 2 bases to trimming and J lost 9 bases; unmatched junction nucleotides: 19. There are 17 residues in the CDR3.

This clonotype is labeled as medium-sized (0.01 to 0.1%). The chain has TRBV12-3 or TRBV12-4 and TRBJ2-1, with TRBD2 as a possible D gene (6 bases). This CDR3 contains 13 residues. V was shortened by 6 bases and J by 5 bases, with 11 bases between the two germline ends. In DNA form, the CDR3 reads TGTGCCAGCAGGCTCGGGACTGACAATGAGCAGTTCTTC. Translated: CASRLGTDNEQFF.

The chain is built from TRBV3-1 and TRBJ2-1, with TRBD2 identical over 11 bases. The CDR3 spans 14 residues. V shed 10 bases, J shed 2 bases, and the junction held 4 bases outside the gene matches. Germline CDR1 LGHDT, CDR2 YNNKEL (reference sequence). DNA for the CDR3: TGTGCCACACGACTAGCGGGGACCTACAATGAGCAGTTCTTC. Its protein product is CATRLAGTYNEQFF.

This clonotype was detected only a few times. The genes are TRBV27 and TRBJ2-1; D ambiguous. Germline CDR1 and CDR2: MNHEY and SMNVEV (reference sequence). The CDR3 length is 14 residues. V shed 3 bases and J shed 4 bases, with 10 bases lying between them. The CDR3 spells CASSFNPSYNEQFF. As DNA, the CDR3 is TGTGCCAGCAGTTTTAACCCCTCGTACAATGAGCAGTTCTTC.

DNA of the CDR3: TGTGCCATCAGTGAGCGGGACAGGGGGCAAGAGACCCAGTACTTC. Residues: CAISERDRGQETQYF. This chain uses TRBV10-3 with TRBJ2-5; TRBD1 aligns across 11 bases. CDR3 length equals 15 residues. Germline V lookup: CDR1 ENHRY, CDR2 SYGVKD. V trimming: 2 bases; J trimming: 2 bases; junction bases outside the gene matches: 1.

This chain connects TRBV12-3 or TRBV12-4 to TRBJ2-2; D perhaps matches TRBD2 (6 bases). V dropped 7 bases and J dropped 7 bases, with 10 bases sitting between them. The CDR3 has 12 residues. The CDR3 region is CASNLGGGELFF. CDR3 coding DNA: TGTGCCAGCAATCTCGGGGGCGGGGAGCTGTTTTTT.

The CDR3 is CATSRWGETQYF. CDR3 bases: TGTGCCACCAGCAGATGGGGGGAGACCCAGTACTTC. J is TRBJ2-5 and V is TRBV15; D may correspond to TRBD1 or TRBD2 (5 bases each). Germline CDR1 is LNHNV and CDR2 is YYDKDF (reference sequence). V lost 2 bases and J 5 bases, leaving 6 bases between the germline ends. This CDR3 is 12 amino acids long.

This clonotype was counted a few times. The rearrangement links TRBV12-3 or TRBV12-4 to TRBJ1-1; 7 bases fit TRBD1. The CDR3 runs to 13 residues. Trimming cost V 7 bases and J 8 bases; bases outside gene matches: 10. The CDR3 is CASTWNRGLEAFF. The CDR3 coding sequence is TGTGCCAGCACATGGAACAGGGGATTGGAAGCTTTCTTT.